The source of this T cell receptor (beta chain) is a study of OX40 agonist ivuxolimab in advanced cancers. Study-level background: Ivuxolimab, an antibody acting as an agonist of OX40 (CD134), was used to treat patients. Males comprised roughly four fifths of the group, whose mean age was around 62 years (range 23 to 79). Overall study results and limits: Averaging showed that CD8+ T cells had more expanded clones than CD4+ did. CD4+ and CD8+ blood T cells expanded clonally by week 6 at 0.1 to 3.0 mg/kg.

The CDR3 length is 14 residues. Germline V gene lookup returns CDR1 SNHLY and CDR2 FYNNEI. Trimming at V came to 5 bases and at J to 3 bases, leaving 1 base not matched to a gene. Sequencing was performed with immunoSEQ multiplex PCR; in TCRdb, only in-frame clones are kept and a portion is missing. Of 65,000 to 80,000 clones in the sample, around 83% were seen once. A note on this clone: Its antigen is as yet unknown.

The TCR comes from an adult with an advanced solid tumor such as melanoma, head and neck, liver or kidney cancer. The input for sequencing was CD4+ or CD8+ T cells sorted from blood, taken in a trial of the OX40 agonist ivuxolimab. The V gene is TRBV2, the J gene TRBJ2-3, with TRBD2 identical over 11 bases. This CDR3 reads CASSRLAGTDTQYF. In DNA, the CDR3 is TGTGCCAGCAGTAGACTAGCGGGGACAGATACGCAGTATTTT.